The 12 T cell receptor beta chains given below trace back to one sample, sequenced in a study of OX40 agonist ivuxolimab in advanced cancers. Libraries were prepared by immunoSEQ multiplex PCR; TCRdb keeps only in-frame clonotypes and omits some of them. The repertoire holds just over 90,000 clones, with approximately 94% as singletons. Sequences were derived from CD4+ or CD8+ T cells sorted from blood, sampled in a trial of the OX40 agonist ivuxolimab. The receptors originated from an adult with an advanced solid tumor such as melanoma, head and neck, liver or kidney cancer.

CDR3 nucleotide sequence: TGTGCCAGCACTAGATCAGAGGACACTGAAGCTTTCTTT. This encodes CASTRSEDTEAFF. This chain joins TRBV6-6 and TRBJ1-1; no clear D gene. There are 13 residues in the CDR3. V was clipped by 7 bases and J by 3 bases, with 12 bases between them. The germline V gene encodes CDR1 MNHNY and CDR2 SVGAGI (reference sequence).

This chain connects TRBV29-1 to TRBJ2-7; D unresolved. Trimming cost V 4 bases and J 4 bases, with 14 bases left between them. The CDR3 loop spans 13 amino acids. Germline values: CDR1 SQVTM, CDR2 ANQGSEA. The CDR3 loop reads CSVGGGKAYEQYF. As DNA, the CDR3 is TGCAGCGTTGGGGGTGGTAAGGCTTACGAGCAGTACTTC.

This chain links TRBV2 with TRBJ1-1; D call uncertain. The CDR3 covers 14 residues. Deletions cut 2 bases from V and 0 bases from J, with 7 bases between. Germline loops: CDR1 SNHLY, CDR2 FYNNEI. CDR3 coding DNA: TGTGCCAGCAGTGAAACTACGCTGAACACTGAAGCTTTCTTT. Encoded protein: CASSETTLNTEAFF.

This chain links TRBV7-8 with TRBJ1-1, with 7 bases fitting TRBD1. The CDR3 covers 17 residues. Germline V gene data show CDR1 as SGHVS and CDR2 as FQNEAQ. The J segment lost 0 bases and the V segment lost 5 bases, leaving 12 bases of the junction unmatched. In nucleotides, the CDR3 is TGTGCCAGCAGCCCGCAGGGGGGACCTTTAATGAACACTGAAGCTTTCTTT. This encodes CASSPQGGPLMNTEAFF.

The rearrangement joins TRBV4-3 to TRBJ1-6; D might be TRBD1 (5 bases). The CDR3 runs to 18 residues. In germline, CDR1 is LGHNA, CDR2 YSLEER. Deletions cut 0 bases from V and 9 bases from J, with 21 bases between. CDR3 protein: CASSQDGSDSMGGSPLHF. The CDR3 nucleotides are TGCGCCAGCAGCCAAGACGGATCCGACAGTATGGGTGGTTCACCCCTCCACTTT.

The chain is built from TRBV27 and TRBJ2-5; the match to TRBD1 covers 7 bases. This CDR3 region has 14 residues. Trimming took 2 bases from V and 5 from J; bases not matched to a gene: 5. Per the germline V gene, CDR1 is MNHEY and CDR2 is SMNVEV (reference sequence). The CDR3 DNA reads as TGTGCCAGCAGTTTAGACAGGGCGAAGGAGACCCAGTACTTC. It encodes CASSLDRAKETQYF.

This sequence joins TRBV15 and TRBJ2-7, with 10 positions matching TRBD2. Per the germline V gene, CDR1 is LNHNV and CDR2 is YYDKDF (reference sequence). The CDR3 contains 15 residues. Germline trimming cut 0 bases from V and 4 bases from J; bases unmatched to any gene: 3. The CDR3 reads CATSREGSGRYEQYF. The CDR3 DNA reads TGTGCCACCAGCAGAGAGGGTAGCGGGAGGTACGAGCAGTACTTC.

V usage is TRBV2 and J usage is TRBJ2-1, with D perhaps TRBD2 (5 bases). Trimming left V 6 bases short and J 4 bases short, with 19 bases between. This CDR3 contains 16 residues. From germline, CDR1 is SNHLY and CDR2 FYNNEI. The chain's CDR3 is CASRERSSEIYNEQFF. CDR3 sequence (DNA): TGTGCCAGCAGGGAGCGGAGTTCGGAGATATACAATGAGCAGTTCTTC.

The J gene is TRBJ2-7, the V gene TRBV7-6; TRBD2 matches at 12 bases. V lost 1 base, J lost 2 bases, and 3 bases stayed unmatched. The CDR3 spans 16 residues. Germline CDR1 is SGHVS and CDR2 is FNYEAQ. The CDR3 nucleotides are TGTGCCAGCAGCTTAGAAGGACTAGCGGGAACCTACGAGCAGTACTTC. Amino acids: CASSLEGLAGTYEQYF.

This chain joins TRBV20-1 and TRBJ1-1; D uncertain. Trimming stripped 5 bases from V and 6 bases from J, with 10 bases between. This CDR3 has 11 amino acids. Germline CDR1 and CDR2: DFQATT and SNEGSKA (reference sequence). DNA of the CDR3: TGCAGTGCTTTACGGCGGCCTGAAGCTTTCTTT. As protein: CSALRRPEAFF.

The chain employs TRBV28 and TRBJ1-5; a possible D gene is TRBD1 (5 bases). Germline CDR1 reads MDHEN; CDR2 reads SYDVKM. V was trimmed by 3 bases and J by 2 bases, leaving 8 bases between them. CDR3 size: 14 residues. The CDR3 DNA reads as TGTGCCAGCAGTTTGATGGGGGGCAATCAGCCCCAGCATTTT. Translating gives CASSLMGGNQPQHF.

The CDR3 DNA sequence: TGTGCCACCAGCATAGGACCCGGCGGGCAGCCCCAGCATTTT. Residues: CATSIGPGGQPQHF. The chain recombines TRBV15 with TRBJ1-5; unclear D gene. The length of the CDR3 is 14 residues. Trimming stripped 4 bases from V and 7 bases from J, with 14 bases between. The germline V gene encodes CDR1 LNHNV and CDR2 YYDKDF (reference sequence).